This TCR beta chain was identified during a study of CD8+ T cells in alopecia areata (dated by TCRdb to the late 2010s). Broadly, across the study: The treated patients took part in an open-label pilot trial in which moderate-to-severe alopecia areata was treated with oral tofacitinib at 5 to 10 mg twice daily. Patients stayed on tofacitinib for 6 to 18 months and then had 6 months of follow-up off drug so that delayed response and recurrence could be assessed. Disease severity in treated patients was measured with the SALT score, which quantifies the percentage of affected scalp surface area. High-throughput TCRbeta sequencing was used to examine T cell clonal expansion in alopecia areata in both the C3H/HeJ mouse model and human patients. Human TCRbeta sequencing covered scalp tissue and sorted CD4+ and CD8+ peripheral blood T cells from patchy and totalis/universalis alopecia areata patients and healthy controls. Biopsies were taken from tofacitinib-treated patients at baseline and at 4 and 24 weeks of treatment, and a later scalp biopsy was taken in several of the tofacitinib-treated patients. Scalp clonality was compared among normal scalp (n=4), patchy alopecia areata scalp (n=8), and alopecia totalis/universalis scalp (n=8). RNA was extracted with the PAXgene miRNA kit for fixed scalp, the miRNeasy kit for PBMCs, and the RNeasy kit for mouse skin. Amplification of TCRbeta CDR3 regions was done by immunoSEQ multiplex PCR using 35 Vbeta forward primers and 13 Jbeta reverse primers. Overall results and qualifications from the work: Scalp TCR repertoire analysis is complicated because resident alphabeta T cells in normal human skin are also sequenced, whereas mouse skin is dominated by gammadelta T cells. During tofacitinib treatment, many expanded lesional clones remained in scalp and blood, and this persistence may partly explain relapse after treatment is stopped. Shared TCR sequences between patients were less evident than in mice, which may be partly attributable to HLA diversity in the patient population. With tofacitinib, both scalp clonality and the number of expanded CD8+ clones among the top 100 scalp clones went down significantly. Because the treated cohort was small and included a single nonresponder, larger studies are needed to assess links between baseline CD8+ expansion and response. Compared with normal scalp, lesional scalp had higher clonality and more expanded CD8+ clones, particularly in alopecia totalis/universalis, a pattern that suggests antigenic drive.

The treatment or condition label on this specimen signifies: oral pan-JAK inhibitor, 5-10 mg twice daily. Lesional scalp punch biopsies and peripheral blood were collected from alopecia areata patients. PBMCs were isolated by density centrifugation and stained for CD3, CD4 and CD8, and CD4+ and CD8+ T cells were sorted on a FACSAria. The library was obtained by the immunoSEQ multiplex PCR assay. RNA was extracted from all samples and reverse transcribed into cDNA as template for TCR sequencing. SuperScript III was used for first-strand cDNA synthesis, primed with a 2:1 mix of oligo-dT and random hexamers. Amplification bias was assessed with a synthetic immune receptor repertoire, and residual bias was removed computationally. In the original analysis: After raw reads were preprocessed to remove errors, the CDR3 was defined following IMGT conventions as running from the conserved cysteine to phenylalanine. Clonality was calculated as 1 minus Shannon entropy normalized by log2 of the number of productive unique TCRs. CD4 or CD8 identity of scalp clones was inferred by cross-referencing scalp TCRbeta sequences with sorted blood CD4 and CD8 repertoires. TCRdb carries this immuneACCESS record with in-frame sequences only. Its versions omit some clonotypes, under half of them owing to an unresolved V gene in the studies checked, with the rest unexplained. Clone size and V and J calls were adopted from that table, with D and trimming inferred from the DNA. Within this sample are around 100,000 clones, with approximately 84% of them counted one time only. Around 10% of the sample belongs to the ten largest clones.

This clone was picked up one time. Its antigen is not yet known. Per-base quality was not reported, and no clone a single base away is much larger than it. In the germline V gene (reference sequence), CDR1 corresponds to SGHNT and CDR2 to YYREEE. The CDR3 goes from the cysteine to the phenylalanine over 14 residues. Only the CDR3 portion is preserved as DNA: 42 bases, with reading frame beginning at the first base. The trim is 6 bases for V and 8 bases for J, with a gap of 15 bases between the germline ends. The clonotype originates from a human donor with alopecia areata. Material: CD8+ T cells sorted from blood, obtained around week 34, from a patient treated with tofacitinib. The chain links TRBV5-4 with TRBJ1-6; TRBD1 could be the D gene, as 5 bases match. The sequence in DNA is TGTGCCAGCACCCTCGGGGGGTCCGATTCACCCCTCCACTTT. Its product reads: CASTLGGSDSPLHF.